The entry below gives a single TCR beta chain sequence along with its context. V was shortened by 4 bases and J by 1 base, with 11 bases between the two germline ends. The CDR3 spans 14 residues. Per the germline V gene, CDR1 is SGHRS and CDR2 is YFSETQ. The sorted Tregs were CD4+CD25+CD127-/low cells. MiXCR, applied by TCRdb to the 5' RACE reads, yields one record per CDR3 protein. The sample records 7,000 or so distinct CDR3 sequences, roughly 73% being singletons. The TCR sequence derives from a female donor with breast cancer. The chain has TRBV5-1 and TRBJ1-2; the D gene is possibly TRBD1 (5 bases). Sequenced material: tumor-infiltrating Tregs sorted from the breast tumor. CDR3 protein: CASSEGTDNYGYTF. DNA for the CDR3: TGCGCCAGCAGCGAGGGGACGGATAACTATGGCTACACCTTC.